Following are 3 T cell receptor beta chains from one sample sequenced in a study of prognosis after radiotherapy for stage I lung cancer. Genomic DNA was subjected to two-round multiplex PCR for amplification of TCR beta CDR3. Specific primers for each TRBV and TRBJ gene were what first-round PCR used. TCRdb re-called the multiplex PCR reads through MiXCR, storing one row per CDR3 protein. The repertoire holds about 14,000 distinct CDR3 sequences, with around three fifths as singletons. The specimen was PBMCs, collected before or after stereotactic body radiation therapy (not recorded which). The receptor source for this set is a donor at least 50 years old with non-small cell lung cancer.

V gene TRBV19 combines with J gene TRBJ2-1; D perhaps matches TRBD2 (5 bases). Per germline, CDR1 LNHDA and CDR2 SQIVND (reference sequence). V was cut by 9 bases and J by 4 bases, with 16 bases left in between. CDR3 length equals 14 residues. Here the CDR3 reads CASRPGRLYNEQFF. In nucleotides, the CDR3 is TGTGCCAGCCGTCCCGGCAGACTATACAATGAGCAGTTCTTC. Supplemented by reference TRBV19 and TRBJ2-1, the full variable domain reads DGGITQSPKYLFRKEGQNVTLSCEQNLNHDAMYWYRQDPGQGLRLIYYSQIVNDFQKGDIAEGYSVSREKKESFPLTVTSAQKNPTAFYLCASRPGRLYNEQFFGPGTRLTVL.

At least ten counts were recorded for this clonotype. The chain joins TRBV10-3 to TRBJ2-3; 8 nucleotides line up with TRBD2. Germline assignment: CDR1 ENHRY and CDR2 SYGVKD. The CDR3 is 16 residues long. The V gene end was trimmed by 4 bases and the J gene end by 3 bases; junction bases not matched to a gene: 9. CDR3 nucleotide sequence: TGTGCCATCAGTGCTTCGGACGGGAGGGGGACAGATACGCAGTATTTT. Translating gives CAISASDGRGTDTQYF.

The rearrangement links TRBV6-2 or TRBV6-3 to TRBJ1-5, with 9 nucleotides matching TRBD1. The CDR3 sequence is 14 residues long. Germline V gene data show CDR1 as MNHEY and CDR2 as SVGEGT. V lost 5 bases, J lost 13 bases, and 12 bases stayed unmatched. DNA of the CDR3: TGTGCCAGCAGTCATGGGACAGGGAATCGGCCACAGCATTTT. It codes for CASSHGTGNRPQHF.